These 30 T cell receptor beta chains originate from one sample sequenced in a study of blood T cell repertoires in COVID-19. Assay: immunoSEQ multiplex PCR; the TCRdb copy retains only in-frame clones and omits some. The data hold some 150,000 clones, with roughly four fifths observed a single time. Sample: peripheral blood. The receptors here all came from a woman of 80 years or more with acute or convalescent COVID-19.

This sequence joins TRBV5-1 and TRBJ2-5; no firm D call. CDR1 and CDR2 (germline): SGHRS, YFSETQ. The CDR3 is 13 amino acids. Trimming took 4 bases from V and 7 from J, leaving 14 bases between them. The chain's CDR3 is CASSPILRGTQYF. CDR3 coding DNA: TGCGCCAGCAGCCCGATACTACGTGGGACCCAGTACTTC.

The CDR3 protein is CASSLWDSYGYTF. The CDR3 DNA follows: TGTGCCAGCAGTTTATGGGACAGCTATGGCTACACCTTC. The chain links TRBV27 to TRBJ1-2, with 7 bases identical to TRBD1. V dropped 1 base and J dropped 4; count of bases not matched to a gene: 0. Germline V gene sequence: CDR1 MNHEY, CDR2 SMNVEV (reference sequence). This CDR3 spans 13 amino acids.

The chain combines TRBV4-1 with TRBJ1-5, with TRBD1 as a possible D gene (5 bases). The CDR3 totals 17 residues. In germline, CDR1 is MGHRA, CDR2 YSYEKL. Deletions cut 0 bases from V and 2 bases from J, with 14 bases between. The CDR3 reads CASSQDFPGGGNQPQHF. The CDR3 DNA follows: TGCGCCAGCAGCCAAGATTTTCCGGGGGGGGGCAATCAGCCCCAGCATTTT.

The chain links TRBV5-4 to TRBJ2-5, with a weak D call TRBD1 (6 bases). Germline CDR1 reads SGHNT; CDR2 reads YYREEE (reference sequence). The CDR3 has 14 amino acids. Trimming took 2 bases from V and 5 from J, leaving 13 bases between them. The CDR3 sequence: CASSLTGISETQYF. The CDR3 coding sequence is TGTGCCAGCAGCTTAACAGGGATTAGCGAGACCCAGTACTTC.

The CDR3 bases are TGTGCCAGCAGCGCGGGACAGGGACCCAATCAGCCCCAGCATTTT. The encoded protein is CASSAGQGPNQPQHF. The chain uses TRBV5-4 and TRBJ1-5; 9 bases match TRBD1. The length of the CDR3 is 15 residues. Trimming at V came to 4 bases and at J to 3 bases, leaving 5 bases not matched to a gene. The germline CDR1 and CDR2 sequences are SGHNT and YYREEE (reference sequence).

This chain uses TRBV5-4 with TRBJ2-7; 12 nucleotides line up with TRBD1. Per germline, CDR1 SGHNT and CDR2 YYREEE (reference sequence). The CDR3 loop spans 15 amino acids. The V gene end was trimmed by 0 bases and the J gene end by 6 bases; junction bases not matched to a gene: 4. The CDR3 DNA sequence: TGTGCCAGCAGCTTGGGGGGACAGGGGGCGACCGAGCAGTACTTC. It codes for CASSLGGQGATEQYF.

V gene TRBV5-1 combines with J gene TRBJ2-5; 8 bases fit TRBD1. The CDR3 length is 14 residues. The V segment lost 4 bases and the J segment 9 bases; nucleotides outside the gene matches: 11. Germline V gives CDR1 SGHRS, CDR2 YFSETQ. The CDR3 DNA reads TGCGCCAGCAGCCTTGGACAGGGCCAGGGGGCCCAGTACTTC. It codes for CASSLGQGQGAQYF.

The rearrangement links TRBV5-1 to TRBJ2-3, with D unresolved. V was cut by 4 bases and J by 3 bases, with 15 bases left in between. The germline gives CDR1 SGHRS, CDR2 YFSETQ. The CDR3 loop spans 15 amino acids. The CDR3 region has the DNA TGCGCCAGCAGCCGTACAAAGTTGAAGACAGATACGCAGTATTTT. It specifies CASSRTKLKTDTQYF.

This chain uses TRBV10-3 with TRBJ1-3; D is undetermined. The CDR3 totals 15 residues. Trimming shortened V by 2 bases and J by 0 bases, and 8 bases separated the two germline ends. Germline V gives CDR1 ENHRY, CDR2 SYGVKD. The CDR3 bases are TGTGCCATCAGTGAGGATGTCTACTCTGGAAACACCATATATTTT. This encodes CAISEDVYSGNTIYF.

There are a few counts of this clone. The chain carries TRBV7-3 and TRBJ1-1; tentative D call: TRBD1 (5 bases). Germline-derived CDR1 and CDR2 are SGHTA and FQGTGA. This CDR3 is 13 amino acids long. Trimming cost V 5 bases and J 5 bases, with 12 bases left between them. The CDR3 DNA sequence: TGTGCCAGCAGCCCAGCTGGGGGGACTGAAGCTTTCTTT. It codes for CASSPAGGTEAFF.

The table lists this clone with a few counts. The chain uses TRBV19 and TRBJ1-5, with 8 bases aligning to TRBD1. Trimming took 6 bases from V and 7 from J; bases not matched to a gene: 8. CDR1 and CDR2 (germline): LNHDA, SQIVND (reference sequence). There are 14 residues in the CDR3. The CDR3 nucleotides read TGTGCCAGTAGCGGACAGGGAGGGTGGCAGCCCCAGCATTTT. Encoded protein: CASSGQGGWQPQHF. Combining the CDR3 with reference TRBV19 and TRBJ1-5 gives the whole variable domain DGGITQSPKYLFRKEGQNVTLSCEQNLNHDAMYWYRQDPGQGLRLIYYSQIVNDFQKGDIAEGYSVSREKKESFPLTVTSAQKNPTAFYLCASSGQGGWQPQHFGDGTRLSIL.

The CDR3 DNA reads TGTGCCAGCCGGGACTACTACAATGAGCAGTTCTTC. It codes for CASRDYYNEQFF. The genes are TRBV2 and TRBJ2-1; 7 nucleotides match TRBD2. Losses at the gene ends were 8 bases for V and 3 bases for J; bases not matched to a gene: 1. This CDR3 has 12 residues. Per germline, CDR1 SNHLY and CDR2 FYNNEI.

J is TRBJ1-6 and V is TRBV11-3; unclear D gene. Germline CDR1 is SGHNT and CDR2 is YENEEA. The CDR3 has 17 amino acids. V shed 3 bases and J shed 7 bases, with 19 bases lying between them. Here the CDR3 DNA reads TGTGCCAGCAGCTTTACCGAGGAGGCCCTAGTGAATTCACCCCTCCACTTT. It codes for CASSFTEEALVNSPLHF.

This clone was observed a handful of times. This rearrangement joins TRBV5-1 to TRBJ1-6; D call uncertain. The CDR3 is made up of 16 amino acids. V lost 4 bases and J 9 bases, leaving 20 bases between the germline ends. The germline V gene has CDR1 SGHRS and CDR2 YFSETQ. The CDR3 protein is CASSTTGSGLGSPLHF. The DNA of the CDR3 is TGCGCCAGCAGCACCACTGGGAGCGGGCTTGGTTCACCCCTCCACTTT.

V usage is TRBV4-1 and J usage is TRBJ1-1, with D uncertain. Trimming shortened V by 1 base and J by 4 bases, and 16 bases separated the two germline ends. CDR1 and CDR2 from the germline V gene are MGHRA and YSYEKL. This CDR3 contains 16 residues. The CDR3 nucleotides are TGCGCCAGCAGCCAAGGTGTTTGGGGAGAGGTCACTGAAGCTTTCTTT. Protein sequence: CASSQGVWGEVTEAFF.

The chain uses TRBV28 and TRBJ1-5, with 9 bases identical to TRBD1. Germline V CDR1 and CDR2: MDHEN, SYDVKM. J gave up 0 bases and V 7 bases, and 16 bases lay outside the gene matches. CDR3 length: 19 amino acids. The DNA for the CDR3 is TGTGCCAGCACCGAGTTAGGACAGGGGCTGCCCCATAGCAATCAGCCCCAGCATTTT. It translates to CASTELGQGLPHSNQPQHF. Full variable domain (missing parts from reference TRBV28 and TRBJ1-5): DVKVTQSSRYLVKRTGEKVFLECVQDMDHENMFWYRQDPGLGLRLIYFSYDVKMKEKGDIPEGYSVSREKKERFSLILESASTNQTSMYLCASTELGQGLPHSNQPQHFGDGTRLSIL.

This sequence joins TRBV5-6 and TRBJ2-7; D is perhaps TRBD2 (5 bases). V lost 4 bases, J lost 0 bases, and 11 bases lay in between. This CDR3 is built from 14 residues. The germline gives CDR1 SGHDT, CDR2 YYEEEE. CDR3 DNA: TGTGCCAGCAGCCCCGGGGTCCTCTCCTACGAGCAGTACTTC. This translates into CASSPGVLSYEQYF.

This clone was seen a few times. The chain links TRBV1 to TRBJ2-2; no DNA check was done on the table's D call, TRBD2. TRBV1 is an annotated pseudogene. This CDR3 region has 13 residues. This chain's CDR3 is CTSSQAGAGELFF. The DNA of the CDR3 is TGCACCAGCAGCCAGGCGGGGGCCGGGGAGCTGTTTTTT.

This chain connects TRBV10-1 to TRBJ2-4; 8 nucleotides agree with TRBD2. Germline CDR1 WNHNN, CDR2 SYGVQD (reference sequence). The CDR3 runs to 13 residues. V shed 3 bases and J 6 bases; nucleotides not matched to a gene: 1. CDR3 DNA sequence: TGCGCCAGCAGTGAACGGGGGGGAAACATTCAGTACTTC. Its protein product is CASSERGGNIQYF.

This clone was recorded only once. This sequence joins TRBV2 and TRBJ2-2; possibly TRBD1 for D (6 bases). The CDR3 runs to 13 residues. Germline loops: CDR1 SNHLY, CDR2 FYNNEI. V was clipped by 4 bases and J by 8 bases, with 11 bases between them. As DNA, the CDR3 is TGTGCCAGCAGTGCAGGGGAAGGAGGGGAGCTGTTTTTT. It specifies CASSAGEGGELFF.

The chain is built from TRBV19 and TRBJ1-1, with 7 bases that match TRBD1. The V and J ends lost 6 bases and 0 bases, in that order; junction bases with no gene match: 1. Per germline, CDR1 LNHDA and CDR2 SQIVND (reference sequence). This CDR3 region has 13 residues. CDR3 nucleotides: TGTGCCAGTAGGGGACAGTTGAACACTGAAGCTTTCTTT. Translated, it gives CASRGQLNTEAFF. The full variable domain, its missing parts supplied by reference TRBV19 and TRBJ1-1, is DGGITQSPKYLFRKEGQNVTLSCEQNLNHDAMYWYRQDPGQGLRLIYYSQIVNDFQKGDIAEGYSVSREKKESFPLTVTSAQKNPTAFYLCASRGQLNTEAFFGQGTRLTVV.

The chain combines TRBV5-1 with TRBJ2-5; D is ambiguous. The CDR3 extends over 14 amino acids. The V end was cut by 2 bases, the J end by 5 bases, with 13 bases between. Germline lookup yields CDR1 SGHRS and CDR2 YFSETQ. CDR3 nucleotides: TGCGCCAGCAGCTTATTTTCCCACGGGGAGACCCAGTACTTC. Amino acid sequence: CASSLFSHGETQYF.

Written as DNA, the CDR3 is TGTGCCAGCAGTATGGGCCTCTATGGCTACACCTTC. Protein: CASSMGLYGYTF. The V gene is TRBV2, the J gene TRBJ1-2; D gene unclear. Trimming cost V 5 bases and J 4 bases, with 8 bases left between them. This CDR3 is 12 amino acids long. Germline CDR1 is SNHLY and CDR2 is FYNNEI.

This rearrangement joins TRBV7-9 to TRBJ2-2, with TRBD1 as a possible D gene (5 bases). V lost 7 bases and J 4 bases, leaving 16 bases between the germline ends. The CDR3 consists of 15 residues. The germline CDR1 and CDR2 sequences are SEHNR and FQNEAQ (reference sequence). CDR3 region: CASIPSTVPTGELFF. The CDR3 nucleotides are TGTGCCAGCATCCCTTCGACAGTACCCACCGGGGAGCTGTTTTTT.

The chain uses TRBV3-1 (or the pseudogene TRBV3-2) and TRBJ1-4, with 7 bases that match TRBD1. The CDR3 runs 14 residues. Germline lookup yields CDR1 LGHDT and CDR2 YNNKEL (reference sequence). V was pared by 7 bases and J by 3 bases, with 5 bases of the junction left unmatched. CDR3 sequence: CASTVGTANEKLFF. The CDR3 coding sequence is TGTGCCAGCACGGTCGGGACAGCTAATGAAAAACTGTTTTTT.

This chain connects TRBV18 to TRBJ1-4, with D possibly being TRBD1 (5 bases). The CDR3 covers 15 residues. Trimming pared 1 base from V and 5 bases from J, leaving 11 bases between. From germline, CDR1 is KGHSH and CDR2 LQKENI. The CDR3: CASSPQQQANEKLFF. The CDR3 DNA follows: TGTGCCAGCTCACCACAGCAACAGGCGAATGAAAAACTGTTTTTT.

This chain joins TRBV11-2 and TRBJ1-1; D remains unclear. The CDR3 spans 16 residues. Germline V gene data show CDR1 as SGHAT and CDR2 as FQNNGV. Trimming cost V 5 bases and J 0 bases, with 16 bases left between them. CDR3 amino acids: CASSQPLSGLNTEAFF. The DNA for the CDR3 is TGTGCCAGCAGCCAACCCCTGTCGGGGTTGAACACTGAAGCTTTCTTT.

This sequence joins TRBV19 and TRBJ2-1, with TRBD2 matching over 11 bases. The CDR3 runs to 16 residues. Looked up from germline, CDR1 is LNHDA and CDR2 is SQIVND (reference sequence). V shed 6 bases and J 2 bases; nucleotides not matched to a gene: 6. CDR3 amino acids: CASSRTSGSTYNEQFF. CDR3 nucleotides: TGTGCCAGTAGCCGGACTAGCGGGTCCACCTACAATGAGCAGTTCTTC.

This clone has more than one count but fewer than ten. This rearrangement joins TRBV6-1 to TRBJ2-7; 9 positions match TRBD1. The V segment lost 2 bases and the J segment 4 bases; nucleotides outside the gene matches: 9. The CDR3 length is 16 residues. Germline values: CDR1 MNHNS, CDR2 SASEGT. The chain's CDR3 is CASSERVRTGVYEQYF. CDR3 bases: TGTGCCAGCAGTGAAAGGGTTAGGACAGGGGTGTACGAGCAGTACTTC.

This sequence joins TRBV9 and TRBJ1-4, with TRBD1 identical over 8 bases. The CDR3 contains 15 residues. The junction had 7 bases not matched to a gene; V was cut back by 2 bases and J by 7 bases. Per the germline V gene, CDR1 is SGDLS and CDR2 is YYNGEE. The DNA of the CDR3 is TGTGCCAGCAGCGTGGGGGGGACAGGAGGTGAAAAACTGTTTTTT. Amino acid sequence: CASSVGGTGGEKLFF.